Here is one T cell receptor (beta chain) with its context. Its antigen remains unknown. The data derive from a study of cytomegalovirus exposure and HLA in healthy donors. General study findings and limits: Among the sequence variants, a highly shared cluster was likely an artifact of sequencing. Some V segments could not be told apart, so they were left out, TRBV6-2 and TRBV6-3 among them. In a later analysis, TCR beta V- and J-gene trimming showed a link to a missense DCLRE1C variant.

The germline CDR1 and CDR2 sequences are MNHEY and SMNVEV (reference sequence). The CDR3 runs 14 residues. Primers included in the PCR were 60 Vbeta and 13 Jbeta primers. Authors' processing steps: In a later analysis, approximately 73 million unique TCR beta chains included roughly 11 million shared by two or more donors. Sequencing used immunoSEQ multiplex PCR; TCRdb keeps in-frame clones, though not all of them. The V and J calls and the clone size are those of that table, but D and trimming were determined from the DNA. Here the sample spans 120,000 to 150,000 clones, approximately 81% being singletons.

V gene TRBV27 combines with J gene TRBJ2-5; possibly TRBD2 for D (6 bases). The J call may not be correct, given that the DNA end is closer to TRBJ2-7. The sample consisted of PBMCs. This TCR was recovered from a boy aged 2 to 10 in good health and CMV-seronegative. The CDR3 DNA reads TGTGCCAGCAGTTCCGTCTGGGGGGTCCACGAGCAGTACTTC. It encodes CASSSVWGVHEQYF.